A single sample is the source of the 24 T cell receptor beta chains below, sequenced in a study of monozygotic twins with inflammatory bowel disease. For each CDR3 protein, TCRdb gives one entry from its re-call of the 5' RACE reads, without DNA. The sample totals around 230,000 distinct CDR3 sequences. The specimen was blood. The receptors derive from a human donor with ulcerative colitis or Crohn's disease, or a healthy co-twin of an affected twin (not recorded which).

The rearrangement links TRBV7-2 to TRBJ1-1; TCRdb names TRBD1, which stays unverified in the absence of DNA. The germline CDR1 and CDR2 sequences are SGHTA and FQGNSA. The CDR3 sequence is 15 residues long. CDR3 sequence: CASSFGGQGFYEAFF.

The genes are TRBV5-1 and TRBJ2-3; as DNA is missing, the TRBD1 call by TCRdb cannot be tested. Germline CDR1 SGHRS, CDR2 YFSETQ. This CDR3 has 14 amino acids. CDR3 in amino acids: CASGLGQGTDTQYF.

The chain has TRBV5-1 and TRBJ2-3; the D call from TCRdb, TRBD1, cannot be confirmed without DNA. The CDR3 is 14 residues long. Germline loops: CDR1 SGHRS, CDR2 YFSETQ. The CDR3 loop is CASSRNTGEDTQYF. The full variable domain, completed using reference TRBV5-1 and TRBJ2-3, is KAGVTQTPRYLIKTRGQQVTLSCSPISGHRSVSWYQQTPGQGLQFLFEYFSETQRNKGNFPGRFSGRQFSNSRSEMNVSTLELGDSALYLCASSRNTGEDTQYFGPGTRLTVL.

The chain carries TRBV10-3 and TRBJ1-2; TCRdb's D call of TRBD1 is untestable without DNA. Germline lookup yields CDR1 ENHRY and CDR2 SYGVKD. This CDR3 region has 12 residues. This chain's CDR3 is CAISPGGSGYTF.

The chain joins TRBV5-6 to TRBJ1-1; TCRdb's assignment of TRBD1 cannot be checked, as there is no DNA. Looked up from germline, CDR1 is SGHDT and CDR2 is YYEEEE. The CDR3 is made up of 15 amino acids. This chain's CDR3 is CASSFPGQLNTEAFF.

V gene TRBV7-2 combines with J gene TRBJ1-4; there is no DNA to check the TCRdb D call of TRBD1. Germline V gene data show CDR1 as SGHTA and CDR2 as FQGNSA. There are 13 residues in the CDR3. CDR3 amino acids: CASSFQGGEKLFF.

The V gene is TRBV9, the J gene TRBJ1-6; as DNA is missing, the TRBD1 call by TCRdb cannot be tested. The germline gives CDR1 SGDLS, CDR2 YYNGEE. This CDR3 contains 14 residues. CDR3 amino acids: CASSVGTGDSPLHF.

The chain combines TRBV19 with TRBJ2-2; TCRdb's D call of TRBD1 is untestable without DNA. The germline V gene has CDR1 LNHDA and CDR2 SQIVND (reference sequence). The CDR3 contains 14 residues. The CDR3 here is CASSAPRGAGELFF.

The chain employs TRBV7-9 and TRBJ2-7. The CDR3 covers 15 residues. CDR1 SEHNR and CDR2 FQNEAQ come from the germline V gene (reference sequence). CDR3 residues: CASSLAAGGFYEQYF.

CDR3 amino acids: CASSYGFRTGQETQYF. The chain employs TRBV6-5 and TRBJ2-5; the D call of TRBD1 rests on TCRdb alone, since no DNA is present to check it. Per germline, CDR1 MNHEY and CDR2 SVGAGI. The CDR3 consists of 16 residues.

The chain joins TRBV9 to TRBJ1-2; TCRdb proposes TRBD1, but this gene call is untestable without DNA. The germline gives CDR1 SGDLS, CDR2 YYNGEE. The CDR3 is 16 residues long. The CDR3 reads CASSPSPRQGIYGYTF.

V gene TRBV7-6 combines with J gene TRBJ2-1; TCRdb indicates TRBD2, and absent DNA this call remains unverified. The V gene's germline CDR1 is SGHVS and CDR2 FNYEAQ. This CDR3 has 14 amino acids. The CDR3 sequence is CASSLDGGDGEQFF.

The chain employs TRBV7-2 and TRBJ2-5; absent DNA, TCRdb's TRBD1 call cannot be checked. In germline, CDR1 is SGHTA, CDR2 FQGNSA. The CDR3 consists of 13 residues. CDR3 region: CASRYPGGETQYF.

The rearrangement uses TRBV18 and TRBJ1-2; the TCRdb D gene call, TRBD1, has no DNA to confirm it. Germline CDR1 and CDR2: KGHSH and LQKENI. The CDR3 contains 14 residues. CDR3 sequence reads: CASSPPPGAGGYTF.

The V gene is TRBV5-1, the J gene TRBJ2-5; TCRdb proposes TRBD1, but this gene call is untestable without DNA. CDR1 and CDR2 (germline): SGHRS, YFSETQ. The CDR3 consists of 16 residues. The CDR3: CASSATDLGGLETQYF.

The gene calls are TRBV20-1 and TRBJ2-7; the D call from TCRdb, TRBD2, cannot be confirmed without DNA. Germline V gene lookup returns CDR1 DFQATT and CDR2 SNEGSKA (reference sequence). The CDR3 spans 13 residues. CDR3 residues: CSAPPGGSYEQYF.

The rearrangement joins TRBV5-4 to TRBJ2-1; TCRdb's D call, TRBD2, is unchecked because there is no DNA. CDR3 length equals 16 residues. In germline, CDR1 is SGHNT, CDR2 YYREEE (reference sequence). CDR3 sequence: CASSPGVASGYNEQFF.

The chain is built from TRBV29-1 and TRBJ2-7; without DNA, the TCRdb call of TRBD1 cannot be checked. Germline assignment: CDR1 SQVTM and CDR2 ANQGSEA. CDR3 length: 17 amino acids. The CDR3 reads CSVESWTDSRSSYEQYF.

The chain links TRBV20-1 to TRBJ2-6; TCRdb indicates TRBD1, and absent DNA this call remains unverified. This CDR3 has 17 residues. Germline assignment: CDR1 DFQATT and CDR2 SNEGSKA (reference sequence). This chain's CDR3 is CSAREGGAESGANVLTF.

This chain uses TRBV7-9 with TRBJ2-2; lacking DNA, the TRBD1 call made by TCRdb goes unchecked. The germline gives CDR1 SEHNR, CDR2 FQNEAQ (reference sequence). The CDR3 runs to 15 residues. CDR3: CASSSRDTRVGELFF.

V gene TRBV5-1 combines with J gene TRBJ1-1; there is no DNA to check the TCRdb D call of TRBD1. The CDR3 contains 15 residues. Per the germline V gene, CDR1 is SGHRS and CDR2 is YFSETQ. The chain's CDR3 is CASSNNQGANTEAFF. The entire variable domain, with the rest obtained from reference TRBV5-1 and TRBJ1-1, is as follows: KAGVTQTPRYLIKTRGQQVTLSCSPISGHRSVSWYQQTPGQGLQFLFEYFSETQRNKGNFPGRFSGRQFSNSRSEMNVSTLELGDSALYLCASSNNQGANTEAFFGQGTRLTVV.

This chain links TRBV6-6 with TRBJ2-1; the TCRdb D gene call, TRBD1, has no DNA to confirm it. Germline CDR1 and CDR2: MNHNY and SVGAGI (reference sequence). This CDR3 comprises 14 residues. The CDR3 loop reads CASTGGGFNNEQFF.

This CDR3 reads CASMLVAGQLINSPLHF. This rearrangement joins TRBV5-5 to TRBJ1-6; absent DNA, TCRdb's TRBD1 call cannot be checked. The CDR3 covers 17 residues. The V gene's germline CDR1 is SGHKS and CDR2 YYEKEE (reference sequence).

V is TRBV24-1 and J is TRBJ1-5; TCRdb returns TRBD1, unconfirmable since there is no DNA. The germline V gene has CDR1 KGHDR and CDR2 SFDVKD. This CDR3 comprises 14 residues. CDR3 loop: CATAGSFADQPQHF.